The 27 T cell receptor beta chains below all came from one sample that was sequenced in a study of T cells after yellow fever vaccination. TCRdb reanalysed the 5' RACE reads using MiXCR and keeps one entry per CDR3 protein. The table shows a few hundred thousand distinct CDR3 sequences, with less than 20% occurring only once. The source was PBMCs, collected 5 days after the first yellow fever vaccination. Receptors originate from a man aged 18-30 years who received the YFV17D yellow fever vaccine.

This clonotype was counted a few times. The chain carries TRBV11-1 and TRBJ1-3; D is unclear. This CDR3 is 14 amino acids long. The germline CDR1 and CDR2 sequences are SGHAT and FQDESV (reference sequence). The V end lost 4 bases, the J end lost 0 bases, and 7 bases lay between the germline ends. The CDR3 DNA follows: TGTGCCAGCAGCTACCGGCCCTCTGGAAACACCATATATTTT. It encodes CASSYRPSGNTIYF.

In this sample, this clonotype turned up a few times. This sequence joins TRBV12-3 or TRBV12-4 and TRBJ2-5, with D perhaps being TRBD1 or TRBD2 (5 bases each). The CDR3 contains 14 residues. V was pared by 6 bases and J by 6 bases, with 17 bases between. Written as DNA, the CDR3 is TGTGCCAGCAGCCTGGGGGTAGGGAGAAAGACCCAGTACTTC. Amino acid sequence: CASSLGVGRKTQYF.

At least ten counts were recorded for this clonotype. The genes are TRBV7-2 and TRBJ2-3; TRBD2 matches 7 bases. The CDR3 has 16 amino acids. CDR1 is SGHTA and CDR2 is FQGNSA in the germline V gene. With 5 bases clipped from V and 6 bases from J, the junction kept 14 bases outside the gene matches. The CDR3 here is CASSARTGGWVDTQYF. The CDR3 bases are TGTGCCAGCAGCGCAAGGACCGGGGGGTGGGTTGATACGCAGTATTTT.

This chain uses TRBV19 with TRBJ2-1; D uncertain. The V and J ends lost 5 bases and 10 bases respectively, with 15 bases between them. The CDR3 length is 13 residues. Germline lookup yields CDR1 LNHDA and CDR2 SQIVND (reference sequence). CDR3 bases: TGTGCCAGTAGTTCACCGTTAGTTGACGAGCAGTTCTTC. Amino acids: CASSSPLVDEQFF.

This clonotype has more than one count but fewer than ten. The gene calls are TRBV5-5 and TRBJ2-2, with 7 bases aligning to TRBD2. This CDR3 is built from 15 residues. Per the germline V gene, CDR1 is SGHKS and CDR2 is YYEKEE (reference sequence). The V gene end was trimmed by 4 bases and the J gene end by 2 bases; junction bases not matched to a gene: 5. In DNA, the CDR3 is TGTGCCAGCAGCCGTACTAGCGTAAACACCGGGGAGCTGTTTTTT. As protein: CASSRTSVNTGELFF.

This sequence joins TRBV18 and TRBJ1-1, with 8 bases matching TRBD1. Germline V gene lookup returns CDR1 KGHSH and CDR2 LQKENI. The V and J ends lost 1 base and 8 bases, in that order; junction bases with no gene match: 0. There are 12 residues in the CDR3. The CDR3 DNA follows: TGTGCCAGCTCACCACGGACAGGGGAAGCTTTCTTT. The encoded protein is CASSPRTGEAFF.

The genes are TRBV19 and TRBJ2-2; 9 bases line up with TRBD1. This CDR3 region has 15 residues. V lost 6 bases, J lost 3 bases, and 5 bases stayed unmatched. Germline CDR1 is LNHDA and CDR2 is SQIVND (reference sequence). The CDR3 nucleotides are TGTGCCAGTAGGACAGGGGGGAAGTACACCGGGGAGCTGTTTTTT. The encoded protein is CASRTGGKYTGELFF.

This clonotype was seen only a few times. J is TRBJ2-1 and V is TRBV6-2 or TRBV6-3; 11 nucleotides match TRBD2. The V and J ends lost 9 bases and 8 bases, in that order; junction bases with no gene match: 9. Per germline, CDR1 MNHEY and CDR2 SVGEGT. CDR3 size: 14 residues. CDR3 sequence: CASQLAGVRDEQFF. CDR3 bases: TGTGCCAGTCAACTAGCGGGGGTTAGAGATGAGCAGTTCTTC.

The chain is built from TRBV21-1 and TRBJ1-4; TRBD1 reflects the table's D call only, with no check against the DNA. TRBV21-1 corresponds to a pseudogene. The CDR3 loop spans 15 amino acids. CDR3 region: CASSKGTHRGRLGFF. For the CDR3, the DNA is TGTGCCAGCAGCAAAGGAACTCACAGGGGGCGACTGGGGTTTTTT.

Ten or more counts support this clonotype. This sequence joins TRBV20-1 and TRBJ1-6; 8 bases align to TRBD1. V was clipped by 5 bases and J by 10 bases; unmatched bases: 4. The CDR3 loop spans 12 amino acids. Per germline, CDR1 DFQATT and CDR2 SNEGSKA (reference sequence). CDR3 residues: CSARQGISPLHF. The CDR3 DNA sequence: TGCAGTGCTCGACAGGGGATCTCACCCCTCCACTTT.

The chain has TRBV4-3 and TRBJ2-1; 7 bases are a match to TRBD2. Trimming removed 1 base from V and 8 bases from J; junction bases left unmatched: 14. This CDR3 is built from 17 residues. Germline loops: CDR1 LGHNA, CDR2 YSLEER. CDR3 DNA: TGCGCCAGCAGCCAAGGGGAGGGCCGCCTCCCATCCCATGAGCAGTTCTTC. Translation gives CASSQGEGRLPSHEQFF.

This chain joins TRBV5-1 and TRBJ2-7; possibly TRBD1 for D (6 bases). The germline CDR1 and CDR2 sequences are SGHRS and YFSETQ. There are 14 residues in the CDR3. With 0 bases removed from V and 5 bases from J, the gap between germline ends came to 12 bases. The CDR3 sequence: CASSLGQVGDEQYF. DNA of the CDR3: TGCGCCAGCAGCTTGGGACAGGTCGGTGACGAGCAGTACTTC.

This clonotype was observed a few times. This chain links TRBV10-3 with TRBJ2-7; 7 nucleotides agree with TRBD2. The V segment lost 10 bases and the J segment 7 bases; nucleotides outside the gene matches: 13. The CDR3 has 13 amino acids. Germline loops: CDR1 ENHRY, CDR2 SYGVKD. CDR3 nucleotides: TGTGCCACCTGCGGACGGGGGGACGGGGAGCAGTACTTC. Translation: CATCGRGDGEQYF.

This clonotype was picked up many times. The chain carries TRBV15 and TRBJ2-1; possibly TRBD1 for D (6 bases). There are 12 residues in the CDR3. Trimming left V 1 base short and J 10 bases short, with 8 bases between. Germline CDR1 is LNHNV and CDR2 is YYDKDF (reference sequence). DNA of the CDR3: TGTGCCACCAGCAGAGGAGGGACAGAGCAGTTCTTC. Translation gives CATSRGGTEQFF.

This clonotype was detected ten times or more. The chain combines TRBV5-1 with TRBJ2-2, with D possibly TRBD2 on 5 matching bases. The germline CDR1 and CDR2 sequences are SGHRS and YFSETQ. The V end was cut by 3 bases, the J end by 4 bases, with 13 bases between. The CDR3 sequence is 15 residues long. CDR3 nucleotides: TGCGCCAGCAGCTCGACTACAGTAGGCACCGGGGAGCTGTTTTTT. Protein: CASSSTTVGTGELFF.

This clonotype was counted only a few times. The chain recombines TRBV7-2 with TRBJ1-4; D remains unclear. Looked up from germline, CDR1 is SGHTA and CDR2 is FQGNSA. The V end was cut by 3 bases, the J end by 8 bases, with 10 bases between. This CDR3 is 13 amino acids long. CDR3: CASSFQRYEKLFF. The CDR3 DNA reads TGTGCCAGCAGCTTCCAAAGATACGAAAAACTGTTTTTT.

This clonotype has more than one count but fewer than ten. V usage is TRBV18 and J usage is TRBJ2-7, with D uncertain. The ends were cut back, 0 bases at V and 2 bases at J, with 8 bases in the middle. The CDR3 has 14 residues. Per the germline V gene, CDR1 is KGHSH and CDR2 is LQKENI. The CDR3 DNA is TGTGCCAGCTCACCACCTGGCCCGACCTACGAGCAGTACTTC. This encodes CASSPPGPTYEQYF.

The chain carries TRBV24-1 and TRBJ2-3, with 7 bases that match TRBD2. Germline CDR1 and CDR2: KGHDR and SFDVKD. This CDR3 region has 16 residues. Unmatched junction bases numbered 7, after V lost 4 bases and J lost 1 base. CDR3 DNA: TGTGCCACCAGTGAGCCGGTCCTAGCGGGCACAGATACGCAGTATTTT. Protein product: CATSEPVLAGTDTQYF.

The V and J genes are TRBV6-2 or TRBV6-3 and TRBJ1-2; no reliable D call. V was trimmed by 3 bases and J by 2 bases, leaving 7 bases between them. Germline V gives CDR1 MNHEY, CDR2 SVGEGT. The CDR3 runs to 13 residues. CDR3 DNA sequence: TGTGCCAGCAGTTATAGCGCGAACTATGGCTACACCTTC. Translation: CASSYSANYGYTF.

CDR3 loop: CASSPDGISTDTQYF. DNA for the CDR3: TGTGCCAGCTCACCGGACGGAATTAGCACAGATACGCAGTATTTT. The chain recombines TRBV18 with TRBJ2-3; no clear D gene. V dropped 3 bases and J dropped 0 bases, with 10 bases sitting between them. The CDR3 covers 15 residues. Germline lookup yields CDR1 KGHSH and CDR2 LQKENI.

This clonotype was detected many times. The J gene is TRBJ2-2, the V gene TRBV2, with a weak D call TRBD2 (6 bases). The CDR3 loop spans 14 amino acids. V gave up 6 bases and J gave up 5 bases, with 13 bases separating them. Germline CDR1 SNHLY, CDR2 FYNNEI. The CDR3 nucleotides read TGTGCCAGCAGCCCTAATGGGGGGACCGGGGAGCTGTTTTTT. This codes for CASSPNGGTGELFF.

This chain uses TRBV27 with TRBJ2-1, with D hard to call. Germline CDR1 and CDR2: MNHEY and SMNVEV (reference sequence). The CDR3 is 14 residues long. Trimming stripped 5 bases from V and 0 bases from J, with 8 bases between. DNA of the CDR3: TGTGCCAGCAGTCGGCCGGGCTCCTACAATGAGCAGTTCTTC. Encoded protein: CASSRPGSYNEQFF.

This clonotype was observed a handful of times. The rearrangement joins TRBV6-5 to TRBJ2-5; tentatively, D is TRBD1 or TRBD2 (6 bases each). Trimming removed 5 bases from V and 7 bases from J, with 11 bases in between. This CDR3 has 12 amino acids. The germline CDR1 and CDR2 sequences are MNHEY and SVGAGI. For the CDR3, the DNA is TGTGCCAGCAGTAGAGGAGGGGGGACCCAGTACTTC. Translating gives CASSRGGGTQYF.

The chain couples TRBV5-1 to TRBJ2-7; 7 bases agree with TRBD1. In germline, CDR1 is SGHRS, CDR2 YFSETQ. Unmatched junction bases numbered 6, after V lost 3 bases and J lost 0 bases. This CDR3 spans 15 amino acids. The CDR3 here is CASSSGTVFSYEQYF. Here the CDR3 DNA reads TGCGCCAGCAGCTCCGGGACAGTTTTCTCCTACGAGCAGTACTTC.

The chain combines TRBV7-2 with TRBJ1-5, with TRBD1 matching over 8 bases. The J segment lost 2 bases and the V segment lost 4 bases, leaving 7 bases of the junction unmatched. The germline V gene has CDR1 SGHTA and CDR2 FQGNSA. CDR3 length: 16 amino acids. CDR3 amino acids: CASSYGQGHGNQPQHF. In nucleotides, the CDR3 is TGTGCCAGCAGCTACGGACAGGGCCATGGCAATCAGCCCCAGCATTTT.

The rearrangement links TRBV10-3 to TRBJ2-3, with TRBD2 identical over 7 bases. J was trimmed by 1 base and V by 10 bases; bases with no gene match: 8. CDR1 and CDR2 from the germline V gene are ENHRY and SYGVKD. The CDR3 has 14 residues. CDR3 DNA: TGTGCCACCGGATGGGGGGGTCGCACAGATACGCAGTATTTT. Translated, it gives CATGWGGRTDTQYF.

This clonotype was counted a single time. The germline gene is not matched at one end of the junction; a read error may be the cause. V gene TRBV4-1 combines with J gene TRBJ1-4; TRBD1 agrees at 7 bases. The CDR3 is 15 residues long. Germline V CDR1 and CDR2: MGHRA, YSYEKL. DNA of the CDR3: TGCGCCAGCAGCCGAGGGGGGGACAGAGAAGAAAGACTGTTTTTT. Translating it yields CASSRGGDREERLFF.